The 9 T cell receptor beta chains given below trace back to one sample, sequenced in a study of T cells in Graves' hyperthyroidism and ophthalmopathy. Amplified TCR beta CDR3 regions derived from RNA transcripts. A set of HTBI primers served as the primers for a first-round RT-PCR of the TCR CDR3. One entry per CDR3 protein, called by TCRdb with MiXCR from the multiplex PCR reads. The sample lists about 600,000 distinct CDR3 sequences; more than 15% were seen once. Sequencing input: blood. The source is a woman aged 40-49 years with Graves' ophthalmopathy.

This clonotype appeared many times. V gene TRBV28 combines with J gene TRBJ2-7, with D hard to call. The V end lost 8 bases, the J end lost 3 bases, and 14 bases lay between the germline ends. CDR1 and CDR2 from the germline V gene are MDHEN and SYDVKM. This CDR3 is built from 13 residues. The DNA for the CDR3 is TGTGCCAGCTGGGCTCGTCACAGCTACGAGCAGTACTTC. It codes for CASWARHSYEQYF.

J is TRBJ1-3 and V is TRBV4-1; 9 bases fit TRBD1. After removal of 5 bases from V and 4 bases from J, the junction contained 9 bases not matched to a gene. Germline values: CDR1 MGHRA, CDR2 YSYEKL. There are 16 residues in the CDR3. The CDR3 sequence: CASSATGTGRGNTIYF. The CDR3, as DNA: TGCGCCAGCAGCGCTACTGGGACAGGGCGCGGAAACACCATATATTTT.

This clonotype occurred many times. The chain carries TRBV11-2 and TRBJ2-2; TRBD2 agrees at 7 bases. The CDR3 runs 17 residues. The germline V gene has CDR1 SGHAT and CDR2 FQNNGV. V shed 5 bases, J shed 1 base, and the junction held 10 bases outside the gene matches. CDR3 DNA: TGTGCCAGCAGCAAAGAGGTGACTAGCCTGAACACCGGGGAGCTGTTTTTT. Its protein is CASSKEVTSLNTGELFF. Full variable domain (missing parts from reference TRBV11-2 and TRBJ2-2): EAGVAQSPRYKIIEKRQSVAFWCNPISGHATLYWYQQILGQGPKLLIQFQNNGVVDDSQLPKDRFSAERLKGVDSTLKIQPAKLEDSAVYLCASSKEVTSLNTGELFFGEGSRLTVL.

In this sample, this clonotype turned up a few times. The chain uses TRBV6-1 and TRBJ1-2; no firm D call. Per the germline V gene, CDR1 is MNHNS and CDR2 is SASEGT. The length of the CDR3 is 14 residues. Trimming cost V 6 bases and J 4 bases, with 15 bases left between them. The CDR3 region has the DNA TGTGCCAGCAGGAACCGCAGGTTTATCTATGGCTACACCTTC. Translation: CASRNRRFIYGYTF.

The gene calls are TRBV7-9 and TRBJ1-1, with D possibly matching TRBD1 (5 bases). This CDR3 region has 15 residues. Trimming pared 3 bases from V and 5 bases from J, leaving 16 bases between. Germline CDR1 and CDR2: SEHNR and FQNEAQ (reference sequence). The CDR3 coding sequence is TGTGCCAGCAGCTTCGGGCAGGGAATTGGGACTGAAGCTTTCTTT. It is translated as CASSFGQGIGTEAFF.

This chain uses TRBV5-1 with TRBJ2-5; 10 bases are shared with TRBD1. The CDR3 consists of 16 residues. The ends lost 1 base at V and 0 bases at J; junction bases unmatched: 3. Germline V gene data show CDR1 as SGHRS and CDR2 as YFSETQ. CDR3 sequence (DNA): TGCGCCAGCAGCTTGATGGACAGGGGGTACCAAGAGACCCAGTACTTC. Translating it yields CASSLMDRGYQETQYF.

This clonotype appeared a few times. The chain uses TRBV3-1 and TRBJ1-2; 7 bases match TRBD1. Trimming at V came to 5 bases and at J to 1 base, leaving 7 bases not matched to a gene. The CDR3 spans 15 residues. Germline V gene lookup returns CDR1 LGHDT and CDR2 YNNKEL (reference sequence). The CDR3 DNA is TGTGCCAGCAGCACTCGGACAGGTGGTAACTATGGCTACACCTTC. It translates to CASSTRTGGNYGYTF.

This clonotype has at least ten counts. Relative to the germline gene, one junction end is altered; a read error may explain this. This rearrangement joins TRBV7-6 to TRBJ2-1; TRBD2 is a possible D gene (6 bases). Germline CDR1 is SGHVS and CDR2 is FNYEAQ. This CDR3 is 13 amino acids long. The DNA for the CDR3 is TGTGCCAGCAGCCTAGCGAGGGACAATGAGCAGTTCTTC. It is translated as CASSLARDNEQFF. Full variable domain (rest looked up from reference TRBV7-6 and TRBJ2-1): GAGVSQSPRYKVTKRGQDVALRCDPISGHVSLYWYRQALGQGPEFLTYFNYEAQQDKSGLPNDRFSAERPEGSISTLTIQRTEQRDSAMYRCASSLARDNEQFFGPGTRLTVL.

This clonotype was recorded at least ten times. The chain carries TRBV3-1 and TRBJ1-3; 8 bases are shared with TRBD1. Germline V gives CDR1 LGHDT, CDR2 YNNKEL (reference sequence). CDR3 length equals 16 residues. V dropped 4 bases and J dropped 0; count of bases not matched to a gene: 5. In DNA, the CDR3 is TGTGCCAGCAGCCGGGGGGGACAGGACTCTGGAAACACCATATATTTT. Residues: CASSRGGQDSGNTIYF.